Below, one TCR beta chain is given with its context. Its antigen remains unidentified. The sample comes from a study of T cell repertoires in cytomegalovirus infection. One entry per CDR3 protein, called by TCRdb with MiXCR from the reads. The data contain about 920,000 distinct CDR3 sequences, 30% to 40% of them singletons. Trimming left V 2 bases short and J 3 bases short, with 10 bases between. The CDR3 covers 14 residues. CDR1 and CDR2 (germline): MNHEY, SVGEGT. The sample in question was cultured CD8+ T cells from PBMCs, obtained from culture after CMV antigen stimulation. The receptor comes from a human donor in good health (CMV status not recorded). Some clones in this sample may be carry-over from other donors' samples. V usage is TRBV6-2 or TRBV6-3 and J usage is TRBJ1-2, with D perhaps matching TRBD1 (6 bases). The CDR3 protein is CASSYLQGHYGYTF. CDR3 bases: TGTGCCAGCAGTTACCTCCAGGGGCACTATGGCTACACCTTC.